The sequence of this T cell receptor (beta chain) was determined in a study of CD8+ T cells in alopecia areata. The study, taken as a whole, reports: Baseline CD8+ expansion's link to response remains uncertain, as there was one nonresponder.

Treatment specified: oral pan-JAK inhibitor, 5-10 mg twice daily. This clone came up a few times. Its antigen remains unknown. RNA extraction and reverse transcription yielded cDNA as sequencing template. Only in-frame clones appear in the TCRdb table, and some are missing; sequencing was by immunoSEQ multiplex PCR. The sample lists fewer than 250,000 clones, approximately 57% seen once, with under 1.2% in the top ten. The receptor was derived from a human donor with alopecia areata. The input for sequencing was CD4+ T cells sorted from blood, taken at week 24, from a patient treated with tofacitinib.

The CDR3 DNA follows: TGCGCCAGCCGCCCAGAGGGGGGGCAGGGAAAACTGTTTTTT. Its protein is CASRPEGGQGKLFF. The chain carries TRBV4-3 and TRBJ1-4, with D possibly TRBD1 on 6 matching bases. The CDR3 contains 14 residues. The V and J ends lost 8 bases and 10 bases respectively, with 20 bases between them. Per the germline V gene, CDR1 is LGHNA and CDR2 is YSLEER.